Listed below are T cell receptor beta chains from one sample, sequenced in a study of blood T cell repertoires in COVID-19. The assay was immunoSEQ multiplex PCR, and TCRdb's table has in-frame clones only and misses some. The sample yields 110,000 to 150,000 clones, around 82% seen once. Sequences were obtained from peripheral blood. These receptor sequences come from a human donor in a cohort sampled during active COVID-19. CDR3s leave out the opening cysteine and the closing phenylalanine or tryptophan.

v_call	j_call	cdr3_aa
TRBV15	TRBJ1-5	ATSEIYSNQPQH
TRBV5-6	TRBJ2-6	ASDSTSGANVLT
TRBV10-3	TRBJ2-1	AISSNRGSSYNEQF
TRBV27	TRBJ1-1	ASSTGGYTEAF
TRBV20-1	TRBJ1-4	SASLGGRREKLF
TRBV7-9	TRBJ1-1	ASSIGREGVSEAF
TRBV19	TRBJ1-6	ASSIREGRNSPLH
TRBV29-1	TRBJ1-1	SVAPLGGSRTEAF
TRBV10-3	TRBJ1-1	AIAGQGENTEAF
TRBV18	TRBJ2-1	ASSPVWGDNEQF
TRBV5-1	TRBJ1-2	ASSKGQGNFGYT
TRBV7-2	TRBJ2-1	ASSLSGGAGNEQF
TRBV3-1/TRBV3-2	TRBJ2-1	ASSQDSRGFYNEQF
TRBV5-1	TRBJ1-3	ASSVAPGTGNTIY
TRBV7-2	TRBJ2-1	ASSYSSSYNEQF
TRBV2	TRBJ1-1	ASMLGQNTEAF
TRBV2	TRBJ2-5	ASSDGTSQRETQY
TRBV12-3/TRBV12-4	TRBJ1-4	ASRGEVEKLF
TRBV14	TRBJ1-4	ASSQYRGTGPNEKLF
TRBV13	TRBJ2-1	ASSLMASGGSGYSEQF
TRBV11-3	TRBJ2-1	ASSNFGQGRNEQF
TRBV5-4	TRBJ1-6	ASTTLGPGQGYSPLH
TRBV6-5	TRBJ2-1	ASSYGGIGYNEQF
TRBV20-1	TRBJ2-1	SAKPGQGEF
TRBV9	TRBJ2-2	ASSVLPGQRKRANTGELF
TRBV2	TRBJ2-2	ASTRGTSGGELF
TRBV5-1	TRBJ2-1	ASREIGRRTGNYNEQF
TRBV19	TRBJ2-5	ASSPIAGGGKTQY